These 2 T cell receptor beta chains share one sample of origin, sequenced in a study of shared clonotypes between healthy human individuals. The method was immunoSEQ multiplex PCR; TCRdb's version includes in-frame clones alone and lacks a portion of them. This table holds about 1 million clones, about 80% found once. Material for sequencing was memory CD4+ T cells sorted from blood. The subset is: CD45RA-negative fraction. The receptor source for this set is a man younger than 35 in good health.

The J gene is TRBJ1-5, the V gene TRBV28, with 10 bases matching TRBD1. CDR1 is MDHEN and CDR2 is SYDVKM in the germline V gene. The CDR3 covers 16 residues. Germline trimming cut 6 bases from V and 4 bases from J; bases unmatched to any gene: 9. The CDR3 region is CASSPPGQGRNQPQHF. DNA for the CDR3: TGTGCCAGCAGCCCCCCGGGACAGGGGAGGAATCAGCCCCAGCATTTT.

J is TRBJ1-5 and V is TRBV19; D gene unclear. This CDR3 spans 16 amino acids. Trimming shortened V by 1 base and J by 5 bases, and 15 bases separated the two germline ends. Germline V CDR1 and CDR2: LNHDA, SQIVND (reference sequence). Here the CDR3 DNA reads TGTGCCAGTAGTATAGCAGGCTTGGGGAGTTATCAGCCCCAGCATTTT. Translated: CASSIAGLGSYQPQHF.